A single sample gave rise to the 18 T cell receptor beta chains below, sequenced in a study of vaccination effects on CD4 cells after COVID-19. Their recognized antigens are unknown. With roughly 10 days of culture completed, CD4+ T cells were isolated. All participants had two doses of either the BNT162b2 or mRNA-1273 vaccine. Produced via immunoSEQ multiplex PCR; TCRdb's table is partial and in-frame only. The table includes approximately 74,000 clones, around 67% detected once. The sequenced sample was CD4+ T cells from PBMCs cultured without peptide, obtained after COVID-19 vaccination. The receptors were gathered from a human donor who received a COVID-19 vaccine.

In its sample, this clone was seen a few times. This chain connects TRBV28 to TRBJ1-5; D gene ambiguous. There are 13 residues in the CDR3. The V end was cut by 6 bases, the J end by 5 bases, with 11 bases between. Germline V gives CDR1 MDHEN, CDR2 SYDVKM. Here the CDR3 reads CASSVDGYQPQHF. The CDR3, as DNA: TGTGCCAGCAGCGTTGACGGATATCAGCCCCAGCATTTT.

This chain connects TRBV30 to TRBJ1-5; D is possibly TRBD1 (5 bases). V was trimmed by 2 bases and J by 3 bases, leaving 14 bases between them. The CDR3 spans 15 residues. Germline-derived CDR1 and CDR2 are GTSNPN and SVGIG (reference sequence). The CDR3 spells CAWSLGGSNNQPQHF. In nucleotides, the CDR3 is TGTGCCTGGAGTTTGGGGGGGAGTAACAATCAGCCCCAGCATTTT.

J is TRBJ1-3 and V is TRBV29-1; no clear D gene. The V end was cut by 3 bases, the J end by 0 bases, with 9 bases between. Germline lookup yields CDR1 SQVTM and CDR2 ANQGSEA. The length of the CDR3 is 14 residues. DNA of the CDR3: TGCAGCGTTGATGGCCCGGACTCTGGAAACACCATATATTTT. Amino acid sequence: CSVDGPDSGNTIYF. Drawing the rest from reference TRBV29-1 and TRBJ1-3, the complete variable domain is SAVISQKPSRDICQRGTSLTIQCQVDSQVTMMFWYRQQPGQSLTLIATANQGSEATYESGFVIDKFPISRPNLTFSTLTVSNMSPEDSSIYLCSVDGPDSGNTIYFGEGSWLTVV.

This sequence joins TRBV15 and TRBJ2-2; D unclear. The CDR3 has 14 amino acids. Germline loops: CDR1 LNHNV, CDR2 YYDKDF (reference sequence). Trimming left V 3 bases short and J 3 bases short, with 8 bases between. CDR3 loop: CATSRETYTGELFF. The CDR3 DNA is TGTGCCACCAGCAGGGAGACGTACACCGGGGAGCTGTTTTTT.

V usage is TRBV7-2 and J usage is TRBJ1-1; D gene ambiguous. The CDR3 has 14 residues. Germline CDR1 SGHTA, CDR2 FQGNSA. V lost 4 bases and J 0 bases, leaving 9 bases between the germline ends. CDR3 in amino acids: CASSSQALNTEAFF. The CDR3 DNA reads as TGTGCCAGCAGCTCGCAGGCTCTGAACACTGAAGCTTTCTTT.

V is TRBV5-8 and J is TRBJ2-3; no clear D. V lost 4 bases and J 0 bases, leaving 21 bases between the germline ends. Germline V gene lookup returns CDR1 SGHTS and CDR2 YDEGEE. The CDR3 runs to 18 residues. The CDR3 is CASSPPGRAITSTDTQYF. The CDR3 coding sequence is TGTGCCAGCAGCCCCCCCGGAAGGGCCATTACTAGCACAGATACGCAGTATTTT.

The chain employs TRBV15 and TRBJ1-2; 9 bases agree with TRBD1. The V and J ends lost 1 base and 0 bases, in that order; junction bases with no gene match: 0. Germline V gene data show CDR1 as LNHNV and CDR2 as YYDKDF (reference sequence). CDR3 size: 15 residues. The CDR3 DNA follows: TGTGCCACCAGCAGAGGGACAGGGGCTAACTATGGCTACACCTTC. Residues: CATSRGTGANYGYTF.

The rearrangement links TRBV2 to TRBJ1-3; no reliable D call. This CDR3 has 13 residues. Germline lookup yields CDR1 SNHLY and CDR2 FYNNEI. The V end lost 10 bases, the J end lost 2 bases, and 12 bases lay between the germline ends. CDR3 nucleotides: TGTGCCACCCACCAGAGCACTGGAAACACCATATATTTT. It yields the protein CATHQSTGNTIYF.

This clone was seen only a few times. This chain joins TRBV19 and TRBJ1-3; tentatively, D is TRBD1 (6 bases). V lost 5 bases and J 4 bases, leaving 15 bases between the germline ends. CDR1 and CDR2 from the germline V gene are LNHDA and SQIVND (reference sequence). The CDR3 has 15 amino acids. CDR3 in amino acids: CASSPSLDSGNTIYF. The CDR3 region has the DNA TGTGCCAGTAGTCCTTCCTTGGACAGCGGAAACACCATATATTTT.

The chain recombines TRBV6-2 or TRBV6-3 with TRBJ1-2, with 8 bases lining up with TRBD1. Per the germline V gene, CDR1 is MNHEY and CDR2 is SVGEGT. The CDR3 sequence is 13 residues long. V gave up 6 bases and J gave up 6 bases; unmatched junction bases: 6. CDR3 sequence (DNA): TGTGCCAGCAGCCTCCGGACAGGGAATGGCTACACCTTC. Its protein product is CASSLRTGNGYTF.

The J gene is TRBJ2-7, the V gene TRBV28; D might be TRBD1 (6 bases). V was trimmed by 8 bases and J by 4 bases, leaving 18 bases between them. The V gene's germline CDR1 is MDHEN and CDR2 SYDVKM. This CDR3 is built from 14 residues. For the CDR3, the DNA is TGTGCCAGCCGGAGAGGGGGACCGCCTTACGAGCAGTACGTC. Translating it yields CASRRGGPPYEQYV.

The genes are TRBV7-3 and TRBJ2-5, with TRBD2 identical over 10 bases. V lost 1 base to trimming and J lost 4 bases; unmatched junction nucleotides: 3. The CDR3 length is 15 residues. CDR1 is SGHTA and CDR2 is FQGTGA in the germline V gene. CDR3 residues: CASSLKRTSGETQYF. DNA of the CDR3: TGTGCCAGCAGCTTAAAACGGACTAGCGGAGAGACCCAGTACTTC.

This chain joins TRBV5-1 and TRBJ2-1; D call uncertain. With 0 bases removed from V and 4 bases from J, the gap between germline ends came to 11 bases. Germline CDR1 reads SGHRS; CDR2 reads YFSETQ. This CDR3 has 15 amino acids. The CDR3 region has the DNA TGCGCCAGCAGCTTGGACTCCCCGCGGTACAATGAGCAGTTCTTC. Translation: CASSLDSPRYNEQFF.

The CDR3 DNA follows: TGCGCCAGCAGCTTGACGGCAGATAGCTATGGCTACACCTTC. This gives the protein CASSLTADSYGYTF. The genes are TRBV5-1 and TRBJ1-2; no reliable D call. The CDR3 totals 14 residues. Trimming left V 1 base short and J 4 bases short, with 11 bases between. Per the germline V gene, CDR1 is SGHRS and CDR2 is YFSETQ.

The chain is built from TRBV7-9 and TRBJ1-1; 9 bases are a match to TRBD1. V lost 7 bases, J lost 11 bases, and 17 bases stayed unmatched. Germline V lookup: CDR1 SEHNR, CDR2 FQNEAQ (reference sequence). This CDR3 is built from 15 residues. The CDR3 sequence: CASTATWDRERGAFF. The CDR3 bases are TGTGCCAGCACGGCTACATGGGACAGGGAGCGGGGTGCTTTCTTT. The whole variable domain, filled in from reference TRBV7-9 and TRBJ1-1, reads DTGVSQNPRHKITKRGQNVTFRCDPISEHNRLYWYRQTLGQGPEFLTYFQNEAQLEKSRLLSDRFSAERPKGSFSTLEIQRTEQGDSAMYLCASTATWDRERGAFFGQGTRLTVV.

V is TRBV24-1 and J is TRBJ2-1; D remains unclear. V dropped 1 base and J dropped 4 bases, with 4 bases sitting between them. The CDR3 has 13 amino acids. CDR1 is KGHDR and CDR2 is SFDVKD in the germline V gene. As DNA, the CDR3 is TGTGCCACCAGTGATTTTGCGTACAATGAGCAGTTCTTC. Protein product: CATSDFAYNEQFF.

The chain couples TRBV20-1 to TRBJ1-1; D may be TRBD1 (5 bases). The CDR3 extends over 15 amino acids. Germline loops: CDR1 DFQATT, CDR2 SNEGSKA (reference sequence). V lost 3 bases, J lost 0 bases, and 14 bases lay in between. The CDR3 DNA reads as TGCAGTGCTAGTGGGCAGGGCACCTTGAACACTGAAGCTTTCTTT. Encoded protein: CSASGQGTLNTEAFF.

CDR3 coding DNA: TGCAGCGTTCTAGAAGGGCAAGAGACCCAGTACTTC. Its translation: CSVLEGQETQYF. The chain couples TRBV29-1 to TRBJ2-5; no clear D. The ends were cut back, 5 bases at V and 2 bases at J, with 9 bases in the middle. There are 12 residues in the CDR3. Germline V gives CDR1 SQVTM, CDR2 ANQGSEA.